These 17 T cell receptor beta chains were sequenced from one sample in a study of long-term antiretroviral therapy in people with HIV. Researchers ran immunoSEQ v3.0 at survey level. This table comes from immunoSEQ multiplex PCR, and its TCRdb copy is limited to in-frame clones, with some not included. The sample lists tens of thousands of clones, roughly 91% occurring once. The sample consisted of unsorted PBMCs, taken 0.2 years before starting antiretroviral therapy. Every receptor here comes from a man between 18 and 29 years old with HIV.

V and J are TRBV4-3 and TRBJ2-7, with 9 nucleotides matching TRBD2. CDR1 and CDR2 from the germline V gene are LGHNA and YSLEER. The V segment lost 1 base and the J segment 5 bases; nucleotides outside the gene matches: 9. The CDR3 has 16 amino acids. DNA for the CDR3: TGCGCCAGCAGCCAAGTTGCGGGACTAGCAGGCCACGAGCAGTACTTC. This gives the protein CASSQVAGLAGHEQYF.

This rearrangement joins TRBV4-2 to TRBJ2-7; TRBD2 aligns across 12 bases. This CDR3 is built from 15 residues. The V gene's germline CDR1 is LGHNA and CDR2 YNFKEQ. The J segment lost 6 bases and the V segment lost 1 base, leaving 4 bases of the junction unmatched. The DNA of the CDR3 is TGTGCCAGCAGCCAAGGAGGACTAGCGGGGCCCGAGCAGTACTTC. Protein sequence: CASSQGGLAGPEQYF.

The rearrangement links TRBV10-1 to TRBJ2-1; D not resolved. CDR3 size: 14 residues. Between the trimmed V and J ends, which lost 3 bases and 2 bases, there was a span of 8 bases. Germline V gene data show CDR1 as WNHNN and CDR2 as SYGVQD (reference sequence). This CDR3 is CASSESRTYNEQFF. In DNA, the CDR3 is TGCGCCAGCAGTGAATCGCGGACCTACAATGAGCAGTTCTTC.

The chain links TRBV9 to TRBJ1-6, with D possibly being TRBD1 (5 bases). The CDR3 has 14 amino acids. Germline V gives CDR1 SGDLS, CDR2 YYNGEE. The V end was cut by 4 bases, the J end by 6 bases, with 11 bases between. The DNA for the CDR3 is TGTGCCAGCAGCCCCAGCCAGGGTAATTCACCCCTCCACTTT. Residues: CASSPSQGNSPLHF.

The rearrangement uses TRBV9 and TRBJ1-1, with D maybe TRBD1 (5 bases). Germline V gene lookup returns CDR1 SGDLS and CDR2 YYNGEE. The CDR3 is 15 amino acids. Trimming removed 0 bases at V and 0 bases at J, with 9 bases between. The CDR3 sequence: CASSVGDSLNTEAFF. CDR3 sequence (DNA): TGTGCCAGCAGCGTAGGCGACAGCTTGAACACTGAAGCTTTCTTT.

The chain couples TRBV4-1 to TRBJ1-5; 7 bases line up with TRBD1. Germline-derived CDR1 and CDR2 are MGHRA and YSYEKL. This CDR3 is built from 16 residues. V was pared by 1 base and J by 4 bases, with 7 bases of the junction left unmatched. DNA of the CDR3: TGCGCCAGCAGCCAAGGGGACAGCCGAGTAAATCAGCCCCAGCATTTT. Amino acid sequence: CASSQGDSRVNQPQHF.

CDR3 nucleotide sequence: TGTGCCAGCAGTTCCGGTCGGGGAAGAAACAATGAGCAGTTCTTC. Amino acids: CASSSGRGRNNEQFF. The chain has TRBV5-4 and TRBJ2-1, with a possible D match to TRBD2 (5 bases). Trimming shortened V by 5 bases and J by 5 bases, and 17 bases separated the two germline ends. CDR1 is SGHNT and CDR2 is YYREEE in the germline V gene (reference sequence). The CDR3 totals 15 residues.

The rearrangement links TRBV6-5 to TRBJ2-2; tentatively, D is TRBD2 (5 bases). CDR1 is MNHEY, CDR2 SVGAGI, per germline. Trimming pared 4 bases from V and 3 bases from J, leaving 9 bases between. CDR3 length: 14 amino acids. The CDR3 region is CASSSQEDTGELFF. The CDR3 coding sequence is TGTGCCAGCAGTTCCCAGGAGGACACCGGGGAGCTGTTTTTT.

The chain carries TRBV29-1 and TRBJ2-2; 13 bases align to TRBD2. V shed 1 base, J shed 0 bases, and the junction held 5 bases outside the gene matches. Germline CDR1 reads SQVTM; CDR2 reads ANQGSEA. CDR3 length equals 18 residues. The CDR3 DNA is TGCAGCGTTGAAGGGACTAGCGGGGGCCTCGCGAACACCGGGGAGCTGTTTTTT. Its protein is CSVEGTSGGLANTGELFF.

As concerns this clone: One end of the junction varies from germline; a read error may be responsible. The chain links TRBV5-6 to TRBJ1-1; possible D gene TRBD1, 6 bases. CDR1 is SGHDT and CDR2 is YYEEEE in the germline V gene. The CDR3 extends over 12 amino acids. The CDR3 bases are TGTGCCAGCAGCTCAACAGGGATTAAAGCTTCCTTT. It specifies CASSSTGIKASF.

The chain recombines TRBV7-2 with TRBJ2-2; D is unclear. Germline CDR1 SGHTA, CDR2 FQGNSA. Trimming stripped 3 bases from V and 1 base from J, with 3 bases between. The CDR3 totals 13 residues. The CDR3 here is CASSLGNTGELFF. The CDR3 nucleotides read TGTGCCAGCAGCTTGGGGAACACCGGGGAGCTGTTTTTT.

This chain connects TRBV7-2 to TRBJ2-1, with D perhaps matching TRBD1 (5 bases). This CDR3 spans 15 amino acids. Germline V lookup: CDR1 SGHTA, CDR2 FQGNSA. Trimming stripped 5 bases from V and 2 bases from J, with 13 bases between. This chain's CDR3 is CASSPPTAAYNEQFF. The CDR3 DNA is TGTGCCAGCAGCCCACCGACAGCCGCCTACAATGAGCAGTTCTTC.

This clone turned up a few times. The V and J genes are TRBV15 and TRBJ2-2, with TRBD2 matching over 9 bases. CDR3 length equals 17 residues. Per the germline V gene, CDR1 is LNHNV and CDR2 is YYDKDF (reference sequence). J was trimmed by 5 bases and V by 3 bases; bases with no gene match: 10. CDR3 sequence: CATSSPRELAGTGELFF. The CDR3 DNA follows: TGTGCCACCAGCAGCCCTAGGGAGCTAGCGGGAACCGGGGAGCTGTTTTTT.

The genes are TRBV9 and TRBJ2-6; D is perhaps TRBD1 (6 bases). The V end was cut by 4 bases, the J end by 11 bases, with 13 bases between. The CDR3 runs to 13 residues. Per germline, CDR1 SGDLS and CDR2 YYNGEE. The CDR3 coding sequence is TGTGCCAGCAGCCCAACCCAGGGGCACGTCCTGACTTTC. Protein: CASSPTQGHVLTF.

The chain combines TRBV4-3 with TRBJ2-7; 7 bases match TRBD2. The germline V gene encodes CDR1 LGHNA and CDR2 YSLEER. This CDR3 spans 15 amino acids. After removal of 4 bases from V and 2 bases from J, the junction contained 8 bases not matched to a gene. Here the CDR3 reads CASSPGTNAPYEQYF. The CDR3 nucleotides read TGCGCCAGCAGCCCCGGGACTAACGCCCCCTACGAGCAGTACTTC.

The V call is TRBV9, the J call TRBJ1-2; 9 bases agree with TRBD1. There are 16 residues in the CDR3. V trimming: 4 bases; J trimming: 4 bases; junction bases outside the gene matches: 11. Germline CDR1 and CDR2: SGDLS and YYNGEE. The CDR3 region is CASSPRQGGSVYGYTF. The CDR3 coding sequence is TGTGCCAGCAGCCCCCGACAGGGGGGGTCTGTCTATGGCTACACCTTC.

The chain uses TRBV9 and TRBJ1-6; D not resolved. CDR3 length equals 15 residues. Per germline, CDR1 SGDLS and CDR2 YYNGEE. With 0 bases removed from V and 0 bases from J, the gap between germline ends came to 4 bases. CDR3 residues: CASSVGASYNSPLHF. DNA of the CDR3: TGTGCCAGCAGCGTAGGGGCCTCCTATAATTCACCCCTCCACTTT.